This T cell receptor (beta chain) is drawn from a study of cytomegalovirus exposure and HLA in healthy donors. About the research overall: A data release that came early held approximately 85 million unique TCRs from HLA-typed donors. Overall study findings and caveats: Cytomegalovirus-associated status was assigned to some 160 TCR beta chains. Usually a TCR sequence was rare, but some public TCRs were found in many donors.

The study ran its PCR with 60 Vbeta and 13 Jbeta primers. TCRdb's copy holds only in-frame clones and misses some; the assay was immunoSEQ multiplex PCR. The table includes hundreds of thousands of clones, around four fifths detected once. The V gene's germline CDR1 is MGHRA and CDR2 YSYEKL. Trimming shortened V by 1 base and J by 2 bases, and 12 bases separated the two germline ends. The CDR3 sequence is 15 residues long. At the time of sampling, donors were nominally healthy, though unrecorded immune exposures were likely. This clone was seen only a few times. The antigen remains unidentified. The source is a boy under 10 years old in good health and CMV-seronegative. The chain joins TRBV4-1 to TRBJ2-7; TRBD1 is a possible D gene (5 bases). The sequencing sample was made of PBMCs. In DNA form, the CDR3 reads TGCGCCAGCAGCCAAGGAAAGGGGTCAACCTACGAGCAGTACTTC. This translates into CASSQGKGSTYEQYF.